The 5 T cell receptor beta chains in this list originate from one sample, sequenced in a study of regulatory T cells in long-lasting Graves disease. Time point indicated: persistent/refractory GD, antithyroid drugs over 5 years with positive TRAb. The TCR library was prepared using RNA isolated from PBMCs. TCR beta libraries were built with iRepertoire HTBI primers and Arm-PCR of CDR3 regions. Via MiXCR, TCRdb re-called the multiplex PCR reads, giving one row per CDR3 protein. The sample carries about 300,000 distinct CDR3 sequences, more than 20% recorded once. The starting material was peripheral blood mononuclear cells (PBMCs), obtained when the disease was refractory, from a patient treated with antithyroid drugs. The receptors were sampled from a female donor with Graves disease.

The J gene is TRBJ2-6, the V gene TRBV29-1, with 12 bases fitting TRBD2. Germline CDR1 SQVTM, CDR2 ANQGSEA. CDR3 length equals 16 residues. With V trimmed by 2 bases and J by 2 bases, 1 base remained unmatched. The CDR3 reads CSVERLAGAGANVLTF. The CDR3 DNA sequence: TGCAGCGTTGAACGACTAGCGGGAGCTGGGGCCAACGTCCTGACTTTC.

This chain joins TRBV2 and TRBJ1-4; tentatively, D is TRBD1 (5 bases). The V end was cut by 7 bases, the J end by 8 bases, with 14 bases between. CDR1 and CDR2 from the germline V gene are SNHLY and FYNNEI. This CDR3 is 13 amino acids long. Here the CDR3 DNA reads TGTGCCAGCACCAGCGGCCGGGGGGAAAAACTGTTTTTT. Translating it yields CASTSGRGEKLFF.

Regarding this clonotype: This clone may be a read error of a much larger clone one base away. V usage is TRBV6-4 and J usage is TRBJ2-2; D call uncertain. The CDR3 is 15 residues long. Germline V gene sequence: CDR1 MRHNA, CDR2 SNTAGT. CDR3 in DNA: TGTGCCAACAGTTACACCCCCCCCGTAAGCGGGGAGCTGTTTTTT. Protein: CANSYTPPVSGELFF.

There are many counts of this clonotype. The chain's CDR3 is CASSPWYTSYEQYF. In DNA, the CDR3 is TGTGCCAGCAGTCCCTGGTATACCTCCTACGAGCAGTACTTC. This sequence joins TRBV27 and TRBJ2-7; no firm D call. The CDR3 sequence is 14 residues long. V lost 5 bases and J 0 bases, leaving 11 bases between the germline ends. Germline CDR1 MNHEY, CDR2 SMNVEV (reference sequence).

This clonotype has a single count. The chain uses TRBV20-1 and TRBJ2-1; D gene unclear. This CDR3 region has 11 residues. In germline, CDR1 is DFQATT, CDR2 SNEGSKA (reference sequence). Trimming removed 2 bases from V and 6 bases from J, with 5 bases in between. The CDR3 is CSARSPNEQFF. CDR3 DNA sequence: TGCAGTGCTAGATCGCCCAATGAGCAGTTCTTC.